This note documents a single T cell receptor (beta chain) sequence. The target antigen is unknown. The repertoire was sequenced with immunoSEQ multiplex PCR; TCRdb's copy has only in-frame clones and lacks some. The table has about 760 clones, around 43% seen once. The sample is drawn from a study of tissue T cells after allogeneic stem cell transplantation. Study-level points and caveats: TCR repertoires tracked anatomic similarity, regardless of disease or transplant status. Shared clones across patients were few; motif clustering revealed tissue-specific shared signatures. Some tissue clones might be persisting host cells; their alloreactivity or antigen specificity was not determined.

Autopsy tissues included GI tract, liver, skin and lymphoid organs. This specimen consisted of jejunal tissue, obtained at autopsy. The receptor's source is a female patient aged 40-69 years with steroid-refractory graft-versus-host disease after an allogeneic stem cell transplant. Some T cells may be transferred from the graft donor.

CDR3 bases: TGTGCCAGCAGCTTATTCGGGACTTCGTTTCTGTCGCAGTATTTT. This encodes CASSLFGTSFLSQYF. The rearrangement uses TRBV7-2 and TRBJ2-3; D is perhaps TRBD2 (6 bases). In germline, CDR1 is SGHTA, CDR2 FQGNSA. CDR3 size: 15 residues. V lost 2 bases, J lost 10 bases, and 19 bases lay in between. Complete variable domain (other parts from reference TRBV7-2 and TRBJ2-3): GAGVSQSPSNKVTEKGKDVELRCDPISGHTALYWYRQSLGQGLEFLIYFQGNSAPDKSGLPSDRFSAERTGGSVSTLTIQRTQQEDSAVYLCASSLFGTSFLSQYFGPGTRLTVL.